The 11 T cell receptor beta chains below were found in one sample sequenced in a study of blood T cell repertoires in COVID-19. Some clones are missing from TCRdb's copy, which holds only in-frame ones; the method was immunoSEQ multiplex PCR. The data contain about 210,000 clones, approximately 89% of them singletons. Source material: PBMCs or T cells enriched from blood (not recorded which). Receptors originate from a woman aged 40 to 49 with acute COVID-19.

This clone is a singleton in its sample. The V gene is TRBV27, the J gene TRBJ1-2; D possibly corresponds to TRBD1 (5 bases). CDR3 length: 13 residues. Germline V CDR1 and CDR2: MNHEY, SMNVEV (reference sequence). V was trimmed by 1 base and J by 8 bases, leaving 11 bases between them. The CDR3 loop reads CASSLFGGFGYTF. The CDR3 nucleotides read TGTGCCAGCAGTTTATTTGGGGGGTTCGGCTACACCTTC.

The chain links TRBV6-4 to TRBJ2-1, with TRBD1 as a possible D gene (6 bases). CDR3 length: 13 amino acids. Germline V lookup: CDR1 MRHNA, CDR2 SNTAGT. The germline V and J ends were trimmed by 4 bases and 5 bases, with 9 bases remaining between them. As DNA, the CDR3 is TGTGCCAGCAGTGTGGGGGCCCACAATGAGCAGTTCTTC. Translating it yields CASSVGAHNEQFF.

The chain links TRBV4-3 to TRBJ1-5; 10 nucleotides align to TRBD1. The V segment lost 0 bases and the J segment 4 bases; nucleotides outside the gene matches: 6. Germline CDR1 and CDR2: LGHNA and YSLEER. The CDR3 is made up of 17 amino acids. The CDR3 nucleotides are TGCGCCAGCAGCCAAGATCGATGGACAGGGGGTAATCAGCCCCAGCATTTT. It specifies CASSQDRWTGGNQPQHF.

This sequence joins TRBV7-2 and TRBJ1-5, with 7 bases that match TRBD1. The trim removed 4 bases at V and 3 bases at J, leaving 3 bases unmatched. The CDR3 length is 14 residues. CDR1 and CDR2 (germline): SGHTA, FQGNSA. CDR3 sequence (DNA): TGTGCCAGCAGCTCGGGACAGCTCAATCAGCCCCAGCATTTT. It translates to CASSSGQLNQPQHF.

V and J are TRBV2 and TRBJ1-1, with 7 bases lining up with TRBD1. Germline V CDR1 and CDR2: SNHLY, FYNNEI. This CDR3 has 14 residues. V shed 6 bases and J 1 base; nucleotides not matched to a gene: 5. CDR3 loop: CASRGRTGNTEAFF. DNA for the CDR3: TGTGCCAGCAGGGGGCGGACAGGGAACACTGAAGCTTTCTTT.

This clone was observed once. V gene TRBV27 combines with J gene TRBJ2-3; 14 bases line up with TRBD2. Germline-derived CDR1 and CDR2 are MNHEY and SMNVEV (reference sequence). Germline trimming cut 5 bases from V and 5 bases from J; bases unmatched to any gene: 9. This CDR3 contains 17 residues. CDR3 nucleotides: TGTGCCAGCAGTCCTCCGGGACTAGCGGGAGTATTAGATACGCAGTATTTT. Translated: CASSPPGLAGVLDTQYF.

The chain links TRBV6-2 or TRBV6-3 to TRBJ2-6; D unclear. This CDR3 has 14 amino acids. Germline CDR1 reads MNHEY; CDR2 reads SVGEGT. Trimming shortened V by 5 bases and J by 3 bases, and 8 bases separated the two germline ends. The CDR3 spells CASSEVGGANVLTF. CDR3 nucleotides: TGTGCCAGCAGTGAGGTGGGTGGGGCCAACGTCCTGACTTTC.

This sequence joins TRBV6-4 and TRBJ2-5, with 8 bases matching TRBD1. CDR1 and CDR2 (germline): MRHNA, SNTAGT. The CDR3 consists of 15 residues. Trimming cost V 7 bases and J 4 bases; bases outside gene matches: 11. Written as DNA, the CDR3 is TGTGCCAGCACGTCTTGGACAGGGTCGGGAGAGACCCAGTACTTC. Its protein product is CASTSWTGSGETQYF.

About this clone itself: The junction departs from the called germline gene at one end, perhaps through a read error. The V gene is TRBV19, the J gene TRBJ2-1, with 8 bases matching TRBD2. The germline gives CDR1 LNHDA, CDR2 SQIVND (reference sequence). The CDR3 runs 14 residues. The CDR3, as DNA: TGTGCCAATAGTATAACTCTAGCGGGTAATGAGCAGTTCTTC. This encodes CANSITLAGNEQFF.

The rearrangement uses TRBV2 and TRBJ1-5; the match to TRBD1 covers 10 bases. CDR1 is SNHLY, CDR2 FYNNEI, per germline. The V and J ends lost 4 bases and 4 bases, in that order; junction bases with no gene match: 4. The CDR3 is made up of 15 amino acids. The CDR3 DNA reads TGTGCCAGCAGTGGGGACAGGGGAAAGAATCAGCCCCAGCATTTT. As protein: CASSGDRGKNQPQHF.

The chain has TRBV5-4 and TRBJ2-4; 10 bases are shared with TRBD2. V was pared by 2 bases and J by 7 bases, with 3 bases of the junction left unmatched. The CDR3 is made up of 14 amino acids. CDR1 is SGHNT and CDR2 is YYREEE in the germline V gene (reference sequence). This CDR3 is CASSFSGGRNIQYF. CDR3 nucleotides: TGTGCCAGCAGCTTTAGCGGGGGGAGGAACATTCAGTACTTC.